The clone carrying this T cell receptor (beta chain) was observed a few times. These data are taken from a study of blood T cell repertoires in COVID-19. Turning to the study itself: The analysed material was cDNA or gDNA that came from T cells, B-cell-depleted T cells, or PBMCs.

Participant age was about 18 to 89 years, and participants resided in approximately 24 US areas. The junction had 6 bases not matched to a gene; V was cut back by 0 bases and J by 0 bases. Germline V gene lookup returns CDR1 GTSNPN and CDR2 SVGIG (reference sequence). The CDR3 is 17 amino acids. The authors' processing: Estimated nucleated cell counts came from reference gene primer amplification. The repertoire was sequenced with immunoSEQ multiplex PCR; TCRdb's copy has only in-frame clones and lacks some. That table gives V, J and clone size, and the DNA gave D and trimming. The table has 180,000 or so clones, 89% seen once.

The material sequenced was PBMCs or T cells enriched from blood (not recorded which). This chain connects TRBV30 to TRBJ2-1, with 9 bases aligning to TRBD2. This receptor was taken from a middle-aged woman with acute COVID-19. CDR3 protein: CAWSVTSGGSSYNEQFF. The CDR3 nucleotides are TGTGCCTGGAGTGTAACCAGCGGGGGGAGCTCCTACAATGAGCAGTTCTTC.